This entry describes one T cell receptor (beta chain). Its specificity is unknown. The sample belongs to a study of CXCR3-negative and CXCR3-positive naive CD8 T cells. Study findings and constraints: The TRB CDR3s that CXCR3-positive naive cells carried were more hydrophobic than those of CXCR3-negative naive cells.

UMI-labeled 5' RACE TRB cDNA libraries were prepared from the cells. TCRdb re-called the 5' RACE reads and gives one entry per CDR3 protein, without DNA. The repertoire table contains tens of thousands of distinct CDR3 sequences. Germline assignment: CDR1 SGHNT and CDR2 YYREEE (reference sequence). The CDR3 runs to 13 residues. The specimen sequenced was naive CXCR3- CD8+ T cells from blood. Subset denoted: CD45RO-CCR7+CD27+CD95- naive CD8+ T cells lacking CXCR3 (TNR3-). This chain connects TRBV5-4 to TRBJ2-1. The receptor was derived from a human donor in good health. Some clones in this sample may be carry-over from other donors' samples. The CDR3 is CASSFDSGNEQFF.